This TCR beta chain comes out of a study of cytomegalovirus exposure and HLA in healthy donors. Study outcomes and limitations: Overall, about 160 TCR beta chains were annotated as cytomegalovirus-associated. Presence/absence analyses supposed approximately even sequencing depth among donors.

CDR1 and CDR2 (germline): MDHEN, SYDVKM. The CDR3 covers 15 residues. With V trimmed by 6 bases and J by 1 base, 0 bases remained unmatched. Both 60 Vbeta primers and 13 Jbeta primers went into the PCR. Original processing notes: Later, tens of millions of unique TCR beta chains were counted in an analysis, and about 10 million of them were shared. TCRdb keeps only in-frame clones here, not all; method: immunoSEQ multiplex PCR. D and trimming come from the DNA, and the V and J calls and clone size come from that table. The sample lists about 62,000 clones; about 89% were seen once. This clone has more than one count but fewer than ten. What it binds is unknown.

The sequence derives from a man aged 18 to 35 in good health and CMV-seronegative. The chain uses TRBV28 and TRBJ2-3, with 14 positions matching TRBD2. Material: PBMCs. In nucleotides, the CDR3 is TGTGCCAGCAGGGGACTAGCGGGGGGCACAGATACGCAGTATTTT. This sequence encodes CASRGLAGGTDTQYF.